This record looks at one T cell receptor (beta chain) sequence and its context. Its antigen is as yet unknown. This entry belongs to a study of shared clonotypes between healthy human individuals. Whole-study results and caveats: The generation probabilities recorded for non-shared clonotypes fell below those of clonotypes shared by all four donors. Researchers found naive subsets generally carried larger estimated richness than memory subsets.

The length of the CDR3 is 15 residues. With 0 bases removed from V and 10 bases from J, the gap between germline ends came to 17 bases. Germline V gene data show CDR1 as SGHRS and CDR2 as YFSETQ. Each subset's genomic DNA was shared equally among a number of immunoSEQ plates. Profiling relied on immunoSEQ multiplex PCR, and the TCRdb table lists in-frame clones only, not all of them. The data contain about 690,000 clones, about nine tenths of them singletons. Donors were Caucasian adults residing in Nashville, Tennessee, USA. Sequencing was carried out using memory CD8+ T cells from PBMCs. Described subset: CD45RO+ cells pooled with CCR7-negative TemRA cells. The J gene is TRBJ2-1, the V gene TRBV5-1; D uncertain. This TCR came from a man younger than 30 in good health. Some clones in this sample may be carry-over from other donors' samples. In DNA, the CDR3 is TGCGCCAGCAGCTTGGCGGGTTATCCCCTAGAAGAGCAGTTCTTC. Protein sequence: CASSLAGYPLEEQFF. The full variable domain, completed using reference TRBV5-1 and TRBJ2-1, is KAGVTQTPRYLIKTRGQQVTLSCSPISGHRSVSWYQQTPGQGLQFLFEYFSETQRNKGNFPGRFSGRQFSNSRSEMNVSTLELGDSALYLCASSLAGYPLEEQFFGPGTRLTVL.